This T cell receptor (beta chain) came from a study of CD8+CD57+ T cells in acquired aplastic anemia. In the study overall: The study obtained an average of around 3.1 ug of DNA from sorted CD4+ and CD8+ cells. Study-wide points: Patients and healthy controls showed no significant CD8+ Simpson's diversity difference.

Genomic DNA served as template for TCR beta VDJ and CDR3 profiling. TCRdb itself ran the reads through MiXCR, one entry per CDR3 protein. This table has under 350,000 distinct CDR3 sequences, about three fifths appearing once. An expansion of CD8+CD57+ cells by flow cytometry had been shown in patients chosen for sequencing. Blood samples were obtained from patients who had received no prior therapy. Points on this clonotype: The antigen is undetermined.

CDR3 size: 15 residues. V was cut by 6 bases and J by 6 bases, with 21 bases left in between. CDR1 SNHLY and CDR2 FYNNEI come from the germline V gene. This receptor was identified in a human donor with aplastic anemia. The chain joins TRBV2 to TRBJ2-7; D is tentatively TRBD1 or TRBD2 (7 bases each). The sequencing input was sorted CD4+, CD8+, or CD8+CD57+ T cells (not recorded which) from PBMCs. Written as DNA, the CDR3 is TGTGCCAGCAGCCAGGGGGGCGCGGGAGTGGGCGAGCAGTACTTC. It translates to CASSQGGAGVGEQYF.